This TCR beta chain was sequenced during a study of cytomegalovirus exposure and HLA in healthy donors. General observations from the study: In a later analysis, roughly 17,000 TCR beta sequences were associated with HLA alleles at 0.05 false discovery rate. A prior analysis recorded that most TCR beta V segments were productive about 87% or about 30% of the time. Reports state that TCR beta sequences accurately predicted most subjects' HLA-A and HLA-B alleles.

Notes on this clone: Its specificity is not known.

Trimming left V 0 bases short and J 2 bases short, with 10 bases between. Per germline, CDR1 SGDLS and CDR2 YYNGEE. This CDR3 comprises 15 residues. The PCR was carried out with 60 Vbeta primers and 13 Jbeta primers. Assay: immunoSEQ multiplex PCR; the TCRdb copy retains only in-frame clones and omits some. The data show 110,000 to 150,000 clones, 80% seen once. The chain links TRBV9 to TRBJ2-3, with D possibly being TRBD1 (5 bases). The sequencing input was PBMCs. The source of this sequence is a female donor in good health and CMV-seronegative. Written as DNA, the CDR3 is TGTGCCAGCAGCGTAGAAGGCAGGGTCACAGATACGCAGTATTTT. Its translation is CASSVEGRVTDTQYF.